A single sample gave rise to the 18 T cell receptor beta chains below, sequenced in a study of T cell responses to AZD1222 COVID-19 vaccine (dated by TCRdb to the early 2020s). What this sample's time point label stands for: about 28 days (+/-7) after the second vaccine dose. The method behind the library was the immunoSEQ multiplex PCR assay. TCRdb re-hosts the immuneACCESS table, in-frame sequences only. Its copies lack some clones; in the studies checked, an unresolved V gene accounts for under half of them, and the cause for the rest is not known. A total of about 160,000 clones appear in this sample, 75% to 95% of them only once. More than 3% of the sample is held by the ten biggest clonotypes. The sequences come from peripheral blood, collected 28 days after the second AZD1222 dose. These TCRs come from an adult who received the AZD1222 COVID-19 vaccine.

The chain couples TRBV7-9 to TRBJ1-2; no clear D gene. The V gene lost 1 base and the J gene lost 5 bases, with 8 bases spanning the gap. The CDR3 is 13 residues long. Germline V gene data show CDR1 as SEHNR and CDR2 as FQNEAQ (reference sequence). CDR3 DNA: TGTGCCAGCAGCTTAGGACCGGGGTATGGCTACACCTTC. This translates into CASSLGPGYGYTF.

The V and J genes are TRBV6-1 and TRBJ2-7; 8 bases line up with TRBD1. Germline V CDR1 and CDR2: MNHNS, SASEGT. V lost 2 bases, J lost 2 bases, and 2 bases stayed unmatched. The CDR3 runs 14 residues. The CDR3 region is CASSEQGAAYEQYF. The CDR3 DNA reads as TGTGCCAGCAGTGAACAGGGGGCCGCCTACGAGCAGTACTTC.

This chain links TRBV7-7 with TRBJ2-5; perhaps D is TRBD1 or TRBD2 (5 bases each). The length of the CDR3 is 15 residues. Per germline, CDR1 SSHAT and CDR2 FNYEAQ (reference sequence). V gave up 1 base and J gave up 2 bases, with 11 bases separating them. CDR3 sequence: CASSLESREQETQYF. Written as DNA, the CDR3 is TGTGCCAGCAGCTTAGAATCCAGGGAGCAAGAGACCCAGTACTTC.

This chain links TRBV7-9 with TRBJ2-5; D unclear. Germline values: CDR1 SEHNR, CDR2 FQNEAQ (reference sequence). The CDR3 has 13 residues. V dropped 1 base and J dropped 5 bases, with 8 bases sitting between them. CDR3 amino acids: CASSLVSSETQYF. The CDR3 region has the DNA TGTGCCAGCAGCTTAGTTTCATCGGAGACCCAGTACTTC.

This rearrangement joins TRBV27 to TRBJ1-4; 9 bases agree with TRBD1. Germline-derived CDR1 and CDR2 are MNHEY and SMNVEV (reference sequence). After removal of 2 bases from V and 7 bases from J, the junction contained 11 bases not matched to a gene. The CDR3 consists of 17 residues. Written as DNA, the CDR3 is TGTGCCAGCAGTTTAACTTCACAGGGGGCGCAGGGTGAAAAACTGTTTTTT. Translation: CASSLTSQGAQGEKLFF.

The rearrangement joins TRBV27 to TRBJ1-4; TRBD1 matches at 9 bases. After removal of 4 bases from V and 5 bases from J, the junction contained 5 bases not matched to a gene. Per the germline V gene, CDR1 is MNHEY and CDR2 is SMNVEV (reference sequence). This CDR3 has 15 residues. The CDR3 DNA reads TGTGCCAGCAGTTCTAACAGGGGGCGGAATGAAAAACTGTTTTTT. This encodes CASSSNRGRNEKLFF.

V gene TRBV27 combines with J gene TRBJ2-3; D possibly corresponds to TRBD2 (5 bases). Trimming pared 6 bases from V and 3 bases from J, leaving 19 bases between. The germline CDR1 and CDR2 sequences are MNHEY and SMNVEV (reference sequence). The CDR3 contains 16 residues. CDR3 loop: CASSLGPGLFTDTQYF. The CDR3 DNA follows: TGTGCCAGCAGCTTGGGCCCGGGGTTGTTTACAGATACGCAGTATTTT.

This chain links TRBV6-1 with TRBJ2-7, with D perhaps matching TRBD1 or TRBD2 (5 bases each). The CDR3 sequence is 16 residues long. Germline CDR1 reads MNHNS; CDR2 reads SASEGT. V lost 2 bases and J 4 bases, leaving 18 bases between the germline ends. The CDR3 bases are TGTGCCAGCAGTGAAACCGACAGCCCTGAGGGTTACGAGCAGTACTTC. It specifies CASSETDSPEGYEQYF.

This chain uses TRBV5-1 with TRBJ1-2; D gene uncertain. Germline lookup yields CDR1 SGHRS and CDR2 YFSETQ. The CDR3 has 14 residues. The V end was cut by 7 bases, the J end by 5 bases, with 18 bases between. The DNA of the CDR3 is TGCGCCAGCGGGGAACAGAGTTCGGGGTATGGCTACACCTTC. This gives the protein CASGEQSSGYGYTF.

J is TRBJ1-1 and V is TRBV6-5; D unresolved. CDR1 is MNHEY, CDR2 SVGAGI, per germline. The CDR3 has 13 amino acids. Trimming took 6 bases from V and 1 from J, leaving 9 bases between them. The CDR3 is CASRVTENTEAFF. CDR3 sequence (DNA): TGTGCCAGCAGGGTAACAGAGAACACTGAAGCTTTCTTT.

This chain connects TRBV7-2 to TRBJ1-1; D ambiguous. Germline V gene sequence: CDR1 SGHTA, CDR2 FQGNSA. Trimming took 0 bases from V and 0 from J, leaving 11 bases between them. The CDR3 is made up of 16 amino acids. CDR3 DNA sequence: TGTGCCAGCAGCTTAGCAGGTCTACAGATGAACACTGAAGCTTTCTTT. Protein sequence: CASSLAGLQMNTEAFF.

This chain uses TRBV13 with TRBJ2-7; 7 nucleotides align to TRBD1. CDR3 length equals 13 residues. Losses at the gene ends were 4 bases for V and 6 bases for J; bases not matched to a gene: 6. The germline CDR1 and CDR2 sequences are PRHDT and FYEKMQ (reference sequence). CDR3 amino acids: CASSSLQGSEQYF. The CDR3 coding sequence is TGTGCCAGCAGCTCTTTACAGGGGAGCGAGCAGTACTTC.

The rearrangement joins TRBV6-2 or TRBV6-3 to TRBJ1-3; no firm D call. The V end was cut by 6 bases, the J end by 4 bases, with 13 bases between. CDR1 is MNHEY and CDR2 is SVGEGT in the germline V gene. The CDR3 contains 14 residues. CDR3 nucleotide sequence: TGTGCCAGCAGCGATCAAGGATCGGGAAACACCATATATTTT. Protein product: CASSDQGSGNTIYF.

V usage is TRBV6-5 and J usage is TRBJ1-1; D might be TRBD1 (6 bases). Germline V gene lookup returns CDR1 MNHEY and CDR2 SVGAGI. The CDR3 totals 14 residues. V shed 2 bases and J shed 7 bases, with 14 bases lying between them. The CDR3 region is CASSYPGQPVEAFF. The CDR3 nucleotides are TGTGCCAGCAGTTACCCAGGACAGCCTGTTGAAGCTTTCTTT.

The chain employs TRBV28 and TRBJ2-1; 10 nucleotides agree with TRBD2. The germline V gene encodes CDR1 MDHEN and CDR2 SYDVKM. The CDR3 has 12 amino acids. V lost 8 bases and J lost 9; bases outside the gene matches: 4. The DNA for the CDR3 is TGTGCCAGCCCCAGCGGGAGGGGTGAGCAGTTCTTC. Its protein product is CASPSGRGEQFF. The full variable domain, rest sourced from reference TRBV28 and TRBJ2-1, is DVKVTQSSRYLVKRTGEKVFLECVQDMDHENMFWYRQDPGLGLRLIYFSYDVKMKEKGDIPEGYSVSREKKERFSLILESASTNQTSMYLCASPSGRGEQFFGPGTRLTVL.

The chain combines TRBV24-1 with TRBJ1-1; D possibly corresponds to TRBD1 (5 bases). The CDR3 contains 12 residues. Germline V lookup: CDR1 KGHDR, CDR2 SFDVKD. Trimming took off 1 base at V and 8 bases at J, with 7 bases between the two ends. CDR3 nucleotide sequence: TGTGCCACCAGTGATTTAAAGGGGGAAGCTTTCTTT. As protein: CATSDLKGEAFF.

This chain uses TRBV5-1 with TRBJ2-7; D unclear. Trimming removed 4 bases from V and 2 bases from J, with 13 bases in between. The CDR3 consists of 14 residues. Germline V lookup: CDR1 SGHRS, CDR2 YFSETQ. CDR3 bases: TGCGCCAGCAGCCCCGAGGAACGTACCTACGAGCAGTACTTC. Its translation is CASSPEERTYEQYF.

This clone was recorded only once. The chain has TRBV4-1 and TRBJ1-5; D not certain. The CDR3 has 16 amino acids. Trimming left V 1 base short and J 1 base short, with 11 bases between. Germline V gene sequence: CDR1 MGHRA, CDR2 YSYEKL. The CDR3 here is CASSQGAGLSNQPQHF. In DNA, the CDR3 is TGCGCCAGCAGCCAAGGGGCAGGCCTGAGCAATCAGCCCCAGCATTTT.